These 10 T cell receptor beta chains originate from one sample sequenced in a study of blood T cell repertoires in COVID-19. The table came from immunoSEQ multiplex PCR; TCRdb's copy has only in-frame clones and leaves some out. The sample gives some 160,000 clones, around four fifths of which show up once; approximately 8.1% is in the top ten. Sequencing used peripheral blood. The receptors derive from a woman aged 80 or over with COVID-19, enrolled during active disease.

The genes are TRBV27 and TRBJ1-2; D gene uncertain. Trimming removed 5 bases at V and 5 bases at J, with 12 bases between. Germline V CDR1 and CDR2: MNHEY, SMNVEV (reference sequence). This CDR3 has 13 amino acids. CDR3 residues: CASSRDSVYGYTF. The CDR3 nucleotides read TGTGCCAGCAGTCGGGATTCCGTTTATGGCTACACCTTC.

The chain recombines TRBV5-1 with TRBJ2-7; the match to TRBD2 covers 10 bases. Germline CDR1 is SGHRS and CDR2 is YFSETQ. V shed 0 bases, J shed 8 bases, and the junction held 14 bases outside the gene matches. This CDR3 region has 17 residues. The DNA for the CDR3 is TGCGCCAGCAGCTTGGATGCTAGCGGGAGCCTTGAGTTACAGCAGTACTTC. It codes for CASSLDASGSLELQQYF.

The V gene is TRBV25-1, the J gene TRBJ2-1; 7 nucleotides line up with TRBD1. Trimming cost V 7 bases and J 7 bases; bases outside gene matches: 7. CDR3 length equals 13 residues. The germline gives CDR1 MGHDK, CDR2 SYGVNS. This CDR3 is CASKLDRANEQFF. The CDR3 nucleotides are TGTGCCAGCAAGCTTGACAGGGCAAATGAGCAGTTCTTC.

A few counts support this clone. The chain recombines TRBV19 with TRBJ1-5; 7 bases fit TRBD1. This CDR3 has 14 residues. Germline CDR1 and CDR2: LNHDA and SQIVND (reference sequence). The junction had 6 bases not matched to a gene; V was cut back by 5 bases and J by 5 bases. This CDR3 reads CASSDSGGHQPQHF. The CDR3 DNA follows: TGTGCCAGTAGTGACTCAGGGGGACATCAGCCCCAGCATTTT.

The V call is TRBV2, the J call TRBJ2-3; D perhaps matches TRBD2 (6 bases). From germline, CDR1 is SNHLY and CDR2 FYNNEI. CDR3 length: 12 amino acids. Trimming removed 8 bases at V and 0 bases at J, with 6 bases between. CDR3 sequence: CASGTSTDTQYF. CDR3 DNA sequence: TGTGCCAGCGGGACTAGCACAGATACGCAGTATTTT. Based on the CDR3 plus reference TRBV2 and TRBJ2-3, the full variable domain is EPEVTQTPSHQVTQMGQEVILRCVPISNHLYFYWYRQILGQKVEFLVSFYNNEISEKSEIFDDQFSVERPDGSNFTLKIRSTKLEDSAMYFCASGTSTDTQYFGPGTRLTVL.

J is TRBJ2-7 and V is TRBV28, with 12 bases matching TRBD2. Unmatched junction bases numbered 2, after V lost 2 bases and J lost 3 bases. Germline assignment: CDR1 MDHEN and CDR2 SYDVKM. This CDR3 has 15 amino acids. The CDR3 loop is CASSLMGLAGYEQYF. In DNA form, the CDR3 reads TGTGCCAGCAGTTTAATGGGACTAGCGGGCTACGAGCAGTACTTC. Drawing the rest from reference TRBV28 and TRBJ2-7, the complete variable domain is DVKVTQSSRYLVKRTGEKVFLECVQDMDHENMFWYRQDPGLGLRLIYFSYDVKMKEKGDIPEGYSVSREKKERFSLILESASTNQTSMYLCASSLMGLAGYEQYFGPGTRLTVT.

This rearrangement joins TRBV2 to TRBJ1-5, with D unclear. The V and J ends lost 4 bases and 4 bases respectively, with 14 bases between them. Per the germline V gene, CDR1 is SNHLY and CDR2 is FYNNEI. There are 15 residues in the CDR3. This chain's CDR3 is CASSVWWATNQPQHF. Written as DNA, the CDR3 is TGTGCCAGCAGTGTGTGGTGGGCAACAAATCAGCCCCAGCATTTT.

The gene calls are TRBV27 and TRBJ1-2; D possibly corresponds to TRBD1 (6 bases). The germline V and J ends were trimmed by 2 bases and 8 bases, with 18 bases remaining between them. The CDR3 runs 15 residues. Germline V gene lookup returns CDR1 MNHEY and CDR2 SMNVEV (reference sequence). CDR3 sequence (DNA): TGTGCCAGCAGTTTAGGAGAGGGGGGGATCAGGGGCTACACCTTC. It codes for CASSLGEGGIRGYTF.

The rearrangement links TRBV3-1 (or the pseudogene TRBV3-2) to TRBJ2-7; D remains unclear. The V and J ends lost 0 bases and 2 bases respectively, with 8 bases between them. CDR1 and CDR2 from the germline V gene are LGHDT and YNNKEL (reference sequence). The CDR3 covers 14 residues. CDR3 coding DNA: TGTGCCAGCAGCCAAGAGGCTGGAGCCTACGAGCAGTACTTC. Encoded protein: CASSQEAGAYEQYF.

J is TRBJ1-1 and V is TRBV5-1; 8 bases agree with TRBD1. The CDR3 is made up of 15 amino acids. With 1 base clipped from V and 2 bases from J, the junction kept 4 bases outside the gene matches. Germline V gene sequence: CDR1 SGHRS, CDR2 YFSETQ. CDR3 bases: TGCGCCAGCAGCTTGATGACAGGGGTAAACACTGAAGCTTTCTTT. This encodes CASSLMTGVNTEAFF.